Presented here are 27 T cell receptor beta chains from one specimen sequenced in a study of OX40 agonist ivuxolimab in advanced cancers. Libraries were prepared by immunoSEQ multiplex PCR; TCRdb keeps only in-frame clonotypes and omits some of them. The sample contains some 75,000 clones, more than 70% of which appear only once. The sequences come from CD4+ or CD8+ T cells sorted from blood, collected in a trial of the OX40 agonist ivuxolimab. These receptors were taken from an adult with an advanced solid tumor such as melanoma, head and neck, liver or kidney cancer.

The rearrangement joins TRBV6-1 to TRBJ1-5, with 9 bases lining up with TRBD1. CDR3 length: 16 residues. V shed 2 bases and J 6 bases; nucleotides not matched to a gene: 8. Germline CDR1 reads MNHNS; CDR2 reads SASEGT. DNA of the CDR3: TGTGCCAGCAGTGAAAACAGGGGGCCGGGCGGTCAGCCCCAGCATTTT. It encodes CASSENRGPGGQPQHF.

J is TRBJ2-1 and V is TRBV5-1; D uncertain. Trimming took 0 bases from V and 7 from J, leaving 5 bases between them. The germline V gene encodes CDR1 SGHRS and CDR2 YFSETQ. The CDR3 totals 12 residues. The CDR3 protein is CASSLGRNEQFF. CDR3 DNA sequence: TGCGCCAGCAGCTTGGGCCGAAATGAGCAGTTCTTC. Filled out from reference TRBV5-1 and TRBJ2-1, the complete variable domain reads KAGVTQTPRYLIKTRGQQVTLSCSPISGHRSVSWYQQTPGQGLQFLFEYFSETQRNKGNFPGRFSGRQFSNSRSEMNVSTLELGDSALYLCASSLGRNEQFFGPGTRLTVL.

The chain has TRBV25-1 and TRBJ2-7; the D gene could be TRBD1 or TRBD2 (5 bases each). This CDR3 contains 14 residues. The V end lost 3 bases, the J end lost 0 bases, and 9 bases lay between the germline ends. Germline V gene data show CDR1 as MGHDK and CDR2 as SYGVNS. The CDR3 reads CASSDRDRSYEQYF. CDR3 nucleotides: TGTGCCAGCAGTGACCGGGACCGCTCCTACGAGCAGTACTTC.

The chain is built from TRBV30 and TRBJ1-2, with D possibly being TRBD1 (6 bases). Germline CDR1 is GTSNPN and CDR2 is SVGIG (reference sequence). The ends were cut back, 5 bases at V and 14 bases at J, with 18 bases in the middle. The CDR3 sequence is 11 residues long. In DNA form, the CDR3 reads TGTGCCTGGGGGGGACAAGAGTACCGTACCTTC. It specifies CAWGGQEYRTF.

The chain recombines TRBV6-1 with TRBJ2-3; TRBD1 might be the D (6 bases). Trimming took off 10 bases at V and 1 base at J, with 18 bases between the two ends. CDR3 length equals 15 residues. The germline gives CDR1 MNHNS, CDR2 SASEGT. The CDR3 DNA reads TGTGCCACCCTCCCGACAGGATTTGGCACAGATACGCAGTATTTT. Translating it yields CATLPTGFGTDTQYF.

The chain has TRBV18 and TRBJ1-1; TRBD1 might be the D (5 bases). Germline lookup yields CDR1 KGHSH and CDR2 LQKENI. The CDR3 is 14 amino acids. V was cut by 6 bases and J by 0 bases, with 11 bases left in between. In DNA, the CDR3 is TGTGCCAGCTCGGGGGGGGGTGTGAACACTGAAGCTTTCTTT. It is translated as CASSGGGVNTEAFF.

The chain's CDR3 is CASSSYATSGYYEQYF. The CDR3 DNA reads TGCGCCAGCAGCTCCTATGCGACTAGCGGTTACTACGAGCAGTACTTC. The chain has TRBV5-1 and TRBJ2-7; 9 positions agree with TRBD2. From germline, CDR1 is SGHRS and CDR2 YFSETQ. The CDR3 runs 16 residues. The V and J ends lost 3 bases and 3 bases, in that order; junction bases with no gene match: 10.

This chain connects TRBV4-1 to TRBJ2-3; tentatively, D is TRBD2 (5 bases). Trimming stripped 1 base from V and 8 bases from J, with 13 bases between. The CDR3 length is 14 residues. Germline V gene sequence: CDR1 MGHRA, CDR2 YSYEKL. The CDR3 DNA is TGCGCCAGCAGCCAAGGACCCGTTCGGGGTACGCAGTATTTT. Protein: CASSQGPVRGTQYF.

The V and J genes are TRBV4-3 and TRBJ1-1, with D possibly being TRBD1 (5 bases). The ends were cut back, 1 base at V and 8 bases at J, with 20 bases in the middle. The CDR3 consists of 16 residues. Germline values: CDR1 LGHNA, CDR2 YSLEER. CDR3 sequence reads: CASSQVLGIQGEEAFF. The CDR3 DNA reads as TGCGCCAGCAGCCAAGTACTCGGAATTCAGGGCGAAGAAGCTTTCTTT.

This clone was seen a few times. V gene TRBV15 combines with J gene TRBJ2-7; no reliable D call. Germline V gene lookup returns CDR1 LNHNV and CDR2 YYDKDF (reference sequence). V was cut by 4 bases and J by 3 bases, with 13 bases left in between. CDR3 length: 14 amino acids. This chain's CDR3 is CATSTSRVYYEQYF. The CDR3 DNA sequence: TGTGCCACCAGCACCTCAAGAGTTTACTACGAGCAGTACTTC.

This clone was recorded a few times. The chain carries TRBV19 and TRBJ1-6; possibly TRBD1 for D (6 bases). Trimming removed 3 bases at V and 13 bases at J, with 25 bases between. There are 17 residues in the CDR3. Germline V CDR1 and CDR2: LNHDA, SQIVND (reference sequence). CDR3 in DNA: TGTGCCAGTAGTATCCTACCAGGGGACACGGTACTGGCCCCCCTCCACTTT. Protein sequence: CASSILPGDTVLAPLHF.

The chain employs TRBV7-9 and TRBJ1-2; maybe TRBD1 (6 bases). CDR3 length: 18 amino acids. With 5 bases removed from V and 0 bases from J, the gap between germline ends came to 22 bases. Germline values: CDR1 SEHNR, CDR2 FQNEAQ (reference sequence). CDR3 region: CASSRGGQGSIANYGYTF. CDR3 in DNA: TGTGCCAGCAGCCGCGGTGGTCAGGGGTCGATAGCTAACTATGGCTACACCTTC.

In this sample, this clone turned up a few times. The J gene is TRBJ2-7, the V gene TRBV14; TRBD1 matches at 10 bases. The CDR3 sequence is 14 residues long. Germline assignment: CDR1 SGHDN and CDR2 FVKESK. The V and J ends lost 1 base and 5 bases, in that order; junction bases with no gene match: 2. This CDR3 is CASSQGGTGDEQYF. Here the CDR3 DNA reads TGTGCCAGCAGCCAAGGCGGGACAGGGGACGAGCAGTACTTC.

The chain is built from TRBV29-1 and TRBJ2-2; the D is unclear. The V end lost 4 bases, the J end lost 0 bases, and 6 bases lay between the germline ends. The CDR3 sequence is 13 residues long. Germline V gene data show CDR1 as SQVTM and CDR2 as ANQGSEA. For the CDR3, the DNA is TGCAGCGTTGGCAGGACGAACACCGGGGAGCTGTTTTTT. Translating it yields CSVGRTNTGELFF.

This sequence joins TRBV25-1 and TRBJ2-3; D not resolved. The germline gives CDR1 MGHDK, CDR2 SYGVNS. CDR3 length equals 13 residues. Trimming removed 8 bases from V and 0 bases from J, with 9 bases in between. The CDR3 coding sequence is TGTGCCAGCCTTGCCGCGAGCACAGATACGCAGTATTTT. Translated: CASLAASTDTQYF.

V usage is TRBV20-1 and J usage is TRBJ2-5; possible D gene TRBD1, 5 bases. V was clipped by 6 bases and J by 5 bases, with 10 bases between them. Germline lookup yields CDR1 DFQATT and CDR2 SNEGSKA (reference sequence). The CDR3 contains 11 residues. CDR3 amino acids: CSARKGETQYF. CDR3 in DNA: TGCAGTGCCCGTAAGGGGGAGACCCAGTACTTC.

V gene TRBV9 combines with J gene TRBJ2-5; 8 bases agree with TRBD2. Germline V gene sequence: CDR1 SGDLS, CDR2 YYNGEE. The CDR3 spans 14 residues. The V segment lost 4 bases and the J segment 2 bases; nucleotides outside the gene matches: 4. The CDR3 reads CASSYGGVQETQYF. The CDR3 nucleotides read TGTGCCAGCAGCTACGGGGGGGTGCAAGAGACCCAGTACTTC. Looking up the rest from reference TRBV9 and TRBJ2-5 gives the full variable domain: DSGVTQTPKHLITATGQRVTLRCSPRSGDLSVYWYQQSLDQGLQFLIQYYNGEERAKGNILERFSAQQFPDLHSELNLSSLELGDSALYFCASSYGGVQETQYFGPGTRLLVL.

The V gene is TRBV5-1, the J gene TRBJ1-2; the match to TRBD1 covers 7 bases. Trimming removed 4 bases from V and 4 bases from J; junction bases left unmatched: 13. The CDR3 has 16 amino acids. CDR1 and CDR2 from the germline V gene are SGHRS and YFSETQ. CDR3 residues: CASSLGTAQRGYGYTF. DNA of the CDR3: TGCGCCAGCAGCCTTGGGACAGCCCAAAGGGGCTATGGCTACACCTTC.

Here the CDR3 DNA reads TGTGCCAGCAGCTTAGCAGTCGAGGGACGGCAGCCCCAGCATTTT. Protein sequence: CASSLAVEGRQPQHF. The chain combines TRBV11-2 with TRBJ1-5; weak D call: TRBD1 (5 bases). Germline CDR1 and CDR2: SGHAT and FQNNGV. This CDR3 is built from 15 residues. V gave up 1 base and J gave up 7 bases, with 14 bases separating them.

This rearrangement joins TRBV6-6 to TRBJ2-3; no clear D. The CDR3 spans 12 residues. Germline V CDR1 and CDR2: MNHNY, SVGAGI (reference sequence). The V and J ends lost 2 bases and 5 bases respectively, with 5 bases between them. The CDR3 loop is CASSYRVDTQYF. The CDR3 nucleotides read TGTGCCAGCAGTTACAGGGTAGATACGCAGTATTTT.

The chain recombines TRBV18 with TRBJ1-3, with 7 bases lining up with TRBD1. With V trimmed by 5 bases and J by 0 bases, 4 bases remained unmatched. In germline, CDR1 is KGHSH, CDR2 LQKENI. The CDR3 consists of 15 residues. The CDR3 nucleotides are TGTGCCAGCTCATCAGGGGGGAGCTCTGGAAACACCATATATTTT. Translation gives CASSSGGSSGNTIYF.

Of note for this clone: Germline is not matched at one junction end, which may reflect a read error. CDR3 amino acids: CASSKGTGGTDTQYF. The DNA of the CDR3 is TGTGCTAGCAGCAAAGGGACAGGGGGCACAGATACGCAGTATTTT. The chain couples TRBV7-7 to TRBJ2-3; 10 bases are a match to TRBD1. The V gene's germline CDR1 is SSHAT and CDR2 FNYEAQ (reference sequence). This CDR3 has 15 amino acids.

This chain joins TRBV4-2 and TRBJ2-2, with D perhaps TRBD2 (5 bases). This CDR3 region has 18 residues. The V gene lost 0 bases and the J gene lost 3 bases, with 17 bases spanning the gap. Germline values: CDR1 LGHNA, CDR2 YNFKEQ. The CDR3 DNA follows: TGTGCCAGCAGCCAAGACCCCCCGGGGTGGGTCGACACCGGGGAGCTGTTTTTT. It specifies CASSQDPPGWVDTGELFF.

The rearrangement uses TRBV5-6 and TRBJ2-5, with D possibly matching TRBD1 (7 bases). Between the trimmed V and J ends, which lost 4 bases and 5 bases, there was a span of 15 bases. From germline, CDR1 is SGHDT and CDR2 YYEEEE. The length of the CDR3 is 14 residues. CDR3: CASSLTGRLETQYF. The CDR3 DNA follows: TGTGCCAGCAGCCTGACAGGGAGGTTGGAGACCCAGTACTTC. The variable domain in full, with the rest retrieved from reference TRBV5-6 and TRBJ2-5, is DAGVTQSPTHLIKTRGQQVTLRCSPKSGHDTVSWYQQALGQGPQFIFQYYEEEERQRGNFPDRFSGHQFPNYSSELNVNALLLGDSALYLCASSLTGRLETQYFGPGTRLLVL.

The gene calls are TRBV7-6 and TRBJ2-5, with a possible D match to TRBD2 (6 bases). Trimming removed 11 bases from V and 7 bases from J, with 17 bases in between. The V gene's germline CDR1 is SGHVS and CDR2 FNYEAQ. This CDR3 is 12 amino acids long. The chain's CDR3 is CASGGVGPTQYF. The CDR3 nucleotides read TGTGCCTCTGGCGGGGTTGGCCCGACCCAGTACTTC.

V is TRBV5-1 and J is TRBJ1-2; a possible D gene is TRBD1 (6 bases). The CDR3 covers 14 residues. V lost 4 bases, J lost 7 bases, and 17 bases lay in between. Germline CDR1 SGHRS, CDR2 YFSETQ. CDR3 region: CASSRGRTEGGYTF. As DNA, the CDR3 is TGCGCCAGCAGCCGGGGACGGACAGAGGGTGGCTACACCTTC.

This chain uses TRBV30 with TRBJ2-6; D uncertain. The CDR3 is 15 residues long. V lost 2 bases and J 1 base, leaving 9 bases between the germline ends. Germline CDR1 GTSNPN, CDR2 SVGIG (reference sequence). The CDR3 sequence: CAWSKNPSGANVLTF. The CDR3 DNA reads TGTGCCTGGAGTAAGAATCCGTCTGGGGCCAACGTCCTGACTTTC.